This entry lists 27 T cell receptor beta chains sequenced from one sample in a study of blood T cells in healthy people across ages. Primed by a sample-barcoded 5' primer and a J-beta primer mix, a second PCR proceeded for roughly 7 to 12 cycles. Each CDR3 protein is one row after TCRdb ran MiXCR on the 5' RACE reads. Of hundreds of thousands of distinct CDR3 sequences listed, under 55% are singletons. The sequencing sample was made of blood. These receptors originate from a man between 60 and 75 years old in good health.

This clonotype was seen at least ten times. The chain has TRBV4-1 and TRBJ2-7; D ambiguous. Germline V gene data show CDR1 as MGHRA and CDR2 as YSYEKL. Trimming stripped 0 bases from V and 5 bases from J, with 17 bases between. This CDR3 contains 16 residues. CDR3 sequence: CASSQEIPVVAHEQYF. Here the CDR3 DNA reads TGCGCCAGCAGCCAAGAAATACCCGTAGTAGCACACGAGCAGTACTTC.

This sequence joins TRBV7-9 and TRBJ2-7; D could derive from TRBD1 or TRBD2 (5 bases each). V lost 5 bases and J lost 6, with 26 bases in between. The CDR3 covers 17 residues. CDR1 is SEHNR and CDR2 is FQNEAQ in the germline V gene (reference sequence). The DNA of the CDR3 is TGTGCCAGCAGCGGCGAGAACGGCAGGCTCAGGGCGGGCGAGCAGTACTTC. Translated, it gives CASSGENGRLRAGEQYF.

This clonotype was observed many times. Here the CDR3 reads CASSLDEGQTQYF. CDR3 bases: TGCGCCAGCAGCTTGGATGAGGGCCAGACCCAGTACTTC. This rearrangement joins TRBV5-1 to TRBJ2-5; a possible D gene is TRBD2 (5 bases). The V end was cut by 0 bases, the J end by 6 bases, with 9 bases between. The CDR3 runs 13 residues. CDR1 is SGHRS and CDR2 is YFSETQ in the germline V gene.

This chain uses TRBV7-2 with TRBJ2-7; D remains unclear. The CDR3 loop spans 15 amino acids. Trimming pared 0 bases from V and 0 bases from J, leaving 9 bases between. The germline V gene encodes CDR1 SGHTA and CDR2 FQGNSA. CDR3 in DNA: TGTGCCAGCAGCTTAGCGTCCAGGAGCTCCTACGAGCAGTACTTC. It yields the protein CASSLASRSSYEQYF.

This sequence joins TRBV7-2 and TRBJ2-7; possibly TRBD2 for D (5 bases). Trimming stripped 1 base from V and 3 bases from J, with 13 bases between. CDR1 is SGHTA and CDR2 is FQGNSA in the germline V gene. The CDR3 loop spans 15 amino acids. The DNA for the CDR3 is TGTGCCAGCAGCTTAGTAGGAGGCCAGCTCTACGAGCAGTACTTC. Its protein is CASSLVGGQLYEQYF.

The J gene is TRBJ1-4, the V gene TRBV2, with TRBD1 identical over 8 bases. CDR3 size: 14 residues. Germline V gene sequence: CDR1 SNHLY, CDR2 FYNNEI. With V trimmed by 3 bases and J by 8 bases, 5 bases remained unmatched. The CDR3 here is CASSEDRVSEKLFF. The CDR3 DNA follows: TGTGCCAGCAGTGAGGACAGGGTGTCGGAAAAACTGTTTTTT.

This clonotype was counted ten times or more. This rearrangement joins TRBV4-1 to TRBJ1-2, with D perhaps TRBD1 (5 bases). The CDR3 is 14 amino acids. The ends were cut back, 1 base at V and 7 bases at J, with 13 bases in the middle. Germline CDR1 and CDR2: MGHRA and YSYEKL. The CDR3 loop reads CASSQVGREIGYTF. For the CDR3, the DNA is TGCGCCAGCAGCCAAGTGGGCAGGGAAATTGGCTACACCTTC.

The table lists this clonotype with a few counts. The J gene is TRBJ2-1, the V gene TRBV29-1; 10 bases agree with TRBD1. CDR1 is SQVTM, CDR2 ANQGSEA, per germline. J was trimmed by 4 bases and V by 8 bases; bases with no gene match: 5. This CDR3 region has 13 residues. For the CDR3, the DNA is TGCAGCCTTCGGGACAGGGGTTACAATGAGCAGTTCTTC. This translates into CSLRDRGYNEQFF.

This clonotype was seen a handful of times. The V and J genes are TRBV6-1 and TRBJ2-1; the D is unclear. The CDR3 sequence is 16 residues long. Germline lookup yields CDR1 MNHNS and CDR2 SASEGT. Trimming shortened V by 6 bases and J by 2 bases, and 17 bases separated the two germline ends. This chain's CDR3 is CASRSPSAIAYNEQFF. The DNA for the CDR3 is TGTGCCAGCAGGAGCCCCTCGGCGATAGCCTACAATGAGCAGTTCTTC.

This clonotype is a singleton in its sample. This sequence joins TRBV6-2 or TRBV6-3 and TRBJ2-5; 8 bases line up with TRBD2. The J call may be mistaken, given a closer DNA end match to TRBJ2-7. The CDR3 has 15 amino acids. Germline V gives CDR1 MNHEY, CDR2 SVGEGT. This chain's CDR3 is CASRAPGLGPYEQYF. CDR3 nucleotide sequence: TGTGCCAGCAGAGCTCCGGGACTAGGGCCCTACGAGCAGTACTTC.

This sequence joins TRBV6-5 and TRBJ2-7; TRBD2 matches 7 bases. J gave up 3 bases and V 2 bases, and 4 bases lay outside the gene matches. This CDR3 region has 14 residues. Germline lookup yields CDR1 MNHEY and CDR2 SVGAGI. DNA of the CDR3: TGTGCCAGCAGTTACACGGGGAGGGTCTACGAGCAGTACTTC. It specifies CASSYTGRVYEQYF.

Concerning this clonotype itself: A junction end diverges from the germline sequence, so it may reflect a read error. The rearrangement joins TRBV10-3 to TRBJ2-7; D is perhaps TRBD1 or TRBD2 (5 bases each). The CDR3 consists of 14 residues. Germline V gene lookup returns CDR1 ENHRY and CDR2 SYGVKD. The CDR3 protein is CVISGDGNSYEQYF. The CDR3 DNA reads TGTGTCATCAGTGGGGACGGGAACTCCTACGAGCAGTACTTC.

This clonotype has more than one count but fewer than ten. This chain links TRBV27 with TRBJ2-5, with D maybe TRBD1 (5 bases). Germline V gene data show CDR1 as MNHEY and CDR2 as SMNVEV (reference sequence). The V end was cut by 7 bases, the J end by 3 bases, with 12 bases between. The CDR3 totals 13 residues. The CDR3 coding sequence is TGTGCCAGCAAGCCTGGGGCGGAAGAGACCCAGTACTTC. This encodes CASKPGAEETQYF.

The chain uses TRBV20-1 and TRBJ2-6; 9 bases line up with TRBD2. Germline loops: CDR1 DFQATT, CDR2 SNEGSKA (reference sequence). The CDR3 has 14 amino acids. The ends lost 6 bases at V and 6 bases at J; junction bases unmatched: 6. This CDR3 reads CSARGGTLANVLTF. In DNA form, the CDR3 reads TGCAGTGCGCGGGGGGGGACTCTGGCCAACGTCCTGACTTTC.

The chain combines TRBV7-2 with TRBJ2-5, with 8 bases that match TRBD1. The J call may be mistaken, given a closer DNA end match to TRBJ2-7. The CDR3 is made up of 15 amino acids. The germline V gene has CDR1 SGHTA and CDR2 FQGNSA. CDR3 sequence (DNA): TGTGCCAGCAGCTTAGCCGGACAGGGCGTTGCCGAGCAGTACTTC. Translation gives CASSLAGQGVAEQYF.

This clonotype was found a few times. The J gene is TRBJ2-7, the V gene TRBV10-3; 7 positions agree with TRBD1. Per the germline V gene, CDR1 is ENHRY and CDR2 is SYGVKD. This CDR3 comprises 13 residues. The trim removed 8 bases at V and 3 bases at J, leaving 7 bases unmatched. The CDR3 DNA sequence: TGTGCCATCGGGACAGATAACCTCTACGAGCAGTACTTC. This gives the protein CAIGTDNLYEQYF.

V is TRBV29-1 and J is TRBJ2-1; 9 bases fit TRBD2. Germline V lookup: CDR1 SQVTM, CDR2 ANQGSEA. The CDR3 is made up of 11 amino acids. Losses at the gene ends were 3 bases for V and 9 bases for J; bases not matched to a gene: 0. The CDR3: CSVDSGGEQFF. In DNA form, the CDR3 reads TGCAGCGTTGATAGCGGGGGTGAGCAGTTCTTC.

J is TRBJ1-2 and V is TRBV6-5, with TRBD1 matching 10 bases. CDR1 is MNHEY, CDR2 SVGAGI, per germline. This CDR3 has 13 residues. The trim removed 4 bases at V and 8 bases at J, leaving 4 bases unmatched. The CDR3 nucleotides read TGTGCCAGCAGTTGGGACAGGGGACAGGGCTACACCTTC. Translating it yields CASSWDRGQGYTF.

This clonotype came up once. This rearrangement joins TRBV29-1 to TRBJ2-2; 9 bases align to TRBD1. V was pared by 3 bases and J by 1 base, with 6 bases of the junction left unmatched. Per the germline V gene, CDR1 is SQVTM and CDR2 is ANQGSEA. The CDR3 length is 16 residues. In DNA form, the CDR3 reads TGCAGCGTTGATGAACCGGGACAGGGGAACACCGGGGAGCTGTTTTTT. Encoded protein: CSVDEPGQGNTGELFF.

The chain combines TRBV18 with TRBJ2-7; tentatively, D is TRBD2 (6 bases). V gave up 3 bases and J gave up 6 bases, with 12 bases separating them. The CDR3 totals 13 residues. Germline values: CDR1 KGHSH, CDR2 LQKENI. As DNA, the CDR3 is TGTGCCAGCTCACCGGAGGGGACCGGCGAGCAGTACTTC. The encoded protein is CASSPEGTGEQYF. The whole variable domain, remainder taken from reference TRBV18 and TRBJ2-7, is NAGVMQNPRHLVRRRGQEARLRCSPMKGHSHVYWYRQLPEEGLKFMVYLQKENIIDESGMPKERFSAEFPKEGPSILRIQQVVRGDSAAYFCASSPEGTGEQYFGPGTRLTVT.

This clonotype was observed a few times. This sequence joins TRBV7-2 and TRBJ2-1; 10 bases fit TRBD1. The CDR3 is 17 amino acids. V lost 2 bases and J lost 12; bases outside the gene matches: 16. Germline-derived CDR1 and CDR2 are SGHTA and FQGNSA. The CDR3 loop is CASSLIGTGAVGGVQFF. The CDR3 nucleotides are TGTGCCAGCAGCTTAATTGGGACAGGGGCCGTTGGTGGTGTGCAGTTCTTC.

The CDR3 DNA follows: TGCGCCAGCAGCTTACGGGACGGGGGACAAACTGAAGCTTTCTTT. Its translation: CASSLRDGGQTEAFF. This chain connects TRBV5-1 to TRBJ1-1, with D perhaps TRBD1 (6 bases). V lost 2 bases and J lost 5, with 16 bases in between. Germline values: CDR1 SGHRS, CDR2 YFSETQ. The CDR3 sequence is 15 residues long.

The genes are TRBV11-1 and TRBJ1-6; unclear D gene. The CDR3 is 14 amino acids. Trimming cost V 0 bases and J 10 bases, with 10 bases left between them. Germline loops: CDR1 SGHAT, CDR2 FQDESV (reference sequence). The CDR3 DNA reads as TGTGCCAGCAGCTTAGCCGACATGGGCTCACCCCTCCACTTT. As protein: CASSLADMGSPLHF.

In this sample, this clonotype turned up a few times. The CDR3 DNA follows: TGTGCCAGCTCACCTATTGCGGTGAGGGGGACCTACAATGAGCAGTTCTTC. Its protein product is CASSPIAVRGTYNEQFF. This sequence joins TRBV18 and TRBJ2-1; weak D call: TRBD1 (6 bases). The CDR3 covers 17 residues. Trimming removed 3 bases from V and 2 bases from J, with 17 bases in between. Germline values: CDR1 KGHSH, CDR2 LQKENI.

This clonotype was observed a handful of times. The CDR3 bases are TGTGCCAGCAGTTACATCTTCGGACAGCGAACTAACTATGGCTACACCTTC. This encodes CASSYIFGQRTNYGYTF. The rearrangement uses TRBV6-5 and TRBJ1-2; a possible D gene is TRBD1 (6 bases). Germline CDR1 reads MNHEY; CDR2 reads SVGAGI. With 2 bases removed from V and 0 bases from J, the gap between germline ends came to 16 bases. The CDR3 covers 17 residues.

The chain employs TRBV14 and TRBJ2-1, with a possible D match to TRBD1 (6 bases). Trimming took 5 bases from V and 5 from J, leaving 19 bases between them. The germline gives CDR1 SGHDN, CDR2 FVKESK. The length of the CDR3 is 16 residues. Here the CDR3 reads CASSSRYTGNNNEQFF. The CDR3 nucleotides read TGTGCCAGCAGCTCAAGGTATACAGGGAACAACAATGAGCAGTTCTTC.

The chain carries TRBV30 and TRBJ1-4, with D possibly being TRBD1 (6 bases). Germline CDR1 GTSNPN, CDR2 SVGIG (reference sequence). The CDR3 runs 13 residues. V was cut by 4 bases and J by 10 bases, with 16 bases left in between. The CDR3 sequence: CAWTPGQWGKLFF. The CDR3 nucleotides are TGTGCCTGGACCCCTGGACAGTGGGGAAAACTGTTTTTT.